This T cell receptor (beta chain) came from a study of beta chain features in type 1 diabetes. Looking at the study overall: The number of sorted cells examined across all samples was some 99,000,000.

V dropped 0 bases and J dropped 3 bases, with 9 bases sitting between them. CDR3 length: 14 amino acids. The germline CDR1 and CDR2 sequences are SGHAT and FQNNGV. This clone was seen more than once but under ten times. The investigators reverse transcribed all of the isolated RNA, so they sequenced expressed TCRB transcripts. The method was immunoSEQ multiplex PCR; TCRdb's version includes in-frame clones alone and lacks a portion of them. The sample comprises 860,000 or so clones, around a sixth of which are singletons, and 0.023% rests with the top ten. Cells sorted by CD45RO/CCR7/CD25/CD127/CD95/CD27 comprised CD4+ naive, central memory, regulatory and stem cell-like memory cells.

Sequenced material: naive CD4+ T cells from blood. The source is a woman between 18 and 29 years old in good health. The V gene is TRBV11-2, the J gene TRBJ2-7, with D unclear. The CDR3 DNA sequence: TGTGCCAGCAGCTTAGATCTTATTGTCTACGAGCAGTACTTC. Translated, it gives CASSLDLIVYEQYF.